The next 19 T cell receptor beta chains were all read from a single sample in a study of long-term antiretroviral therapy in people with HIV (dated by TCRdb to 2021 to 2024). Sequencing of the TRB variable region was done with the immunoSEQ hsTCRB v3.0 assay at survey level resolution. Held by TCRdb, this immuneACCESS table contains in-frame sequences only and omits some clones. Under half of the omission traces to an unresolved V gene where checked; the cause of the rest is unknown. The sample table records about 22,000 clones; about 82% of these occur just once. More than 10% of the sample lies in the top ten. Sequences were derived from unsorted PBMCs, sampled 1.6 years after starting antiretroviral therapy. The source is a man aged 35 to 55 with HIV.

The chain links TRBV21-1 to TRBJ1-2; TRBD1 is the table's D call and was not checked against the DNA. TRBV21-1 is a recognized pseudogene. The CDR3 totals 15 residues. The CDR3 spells CASSKAGQGLYGYTF. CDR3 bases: TGTGCCAGCAGCAAAGCGGGACAGGGATTGTATGGCTACACCTTC.

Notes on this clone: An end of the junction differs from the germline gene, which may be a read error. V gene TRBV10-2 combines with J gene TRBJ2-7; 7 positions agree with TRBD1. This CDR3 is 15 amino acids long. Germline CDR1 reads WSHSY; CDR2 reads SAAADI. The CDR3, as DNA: TGTGCCAGCAGTATCGACAGGGTGGACCCCTACGAGCAGTACTTC. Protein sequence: CASSIDRVDPYEQYF.

The CDR3, as DNA: TGTGCCAGCAGCTTAGGGACTGCTAGCTACGAGCAGTACTTC. This codes for CASSLGTASYEQYF. The V call is TRBV11-2, the J call TRBJ2-7; TRBD2 might be the D (5 bases). Germline V gene sequence: CDR1 SGHAT, CDR2 FQNNGV. Trimming took 1 base from V and 3 from J, leaving 10 bases between them. The CDR3 is 14 amino acids.

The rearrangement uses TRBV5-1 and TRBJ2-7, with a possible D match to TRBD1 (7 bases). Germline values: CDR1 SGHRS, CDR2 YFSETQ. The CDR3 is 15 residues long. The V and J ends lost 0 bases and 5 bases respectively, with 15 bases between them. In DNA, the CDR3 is TGCGCCAGCAGCTTGGGCAGGGGGGCTATCGACGAGCAGTACTTC. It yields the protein CASSLGRGAIDEQYF.

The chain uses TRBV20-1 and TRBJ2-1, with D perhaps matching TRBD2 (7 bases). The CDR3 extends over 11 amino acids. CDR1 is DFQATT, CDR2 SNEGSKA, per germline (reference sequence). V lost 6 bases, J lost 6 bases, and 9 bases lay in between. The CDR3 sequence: CSAGGGNEQFF. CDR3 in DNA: TGCAGTGCGGGAGGGGGCAATGAGCAGTTCTTC.

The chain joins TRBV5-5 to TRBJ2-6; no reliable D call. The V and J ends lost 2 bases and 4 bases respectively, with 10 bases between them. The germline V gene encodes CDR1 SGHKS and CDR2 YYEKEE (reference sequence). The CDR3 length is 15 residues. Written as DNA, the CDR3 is TGTGCCAGCAGCTTTCTAGGGTCCGGGGCCAACGTCCTGACTTTC. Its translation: CASSFLGSGANVLTF.

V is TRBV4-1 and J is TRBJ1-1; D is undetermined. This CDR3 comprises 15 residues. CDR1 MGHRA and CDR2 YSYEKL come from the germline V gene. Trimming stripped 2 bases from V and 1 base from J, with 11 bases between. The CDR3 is CASSQSGSKNTEAFF. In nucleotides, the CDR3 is TGCGCCAGCAGCCAATCAGGCAGCAAGAACACTGAAGCTTTCTTT.

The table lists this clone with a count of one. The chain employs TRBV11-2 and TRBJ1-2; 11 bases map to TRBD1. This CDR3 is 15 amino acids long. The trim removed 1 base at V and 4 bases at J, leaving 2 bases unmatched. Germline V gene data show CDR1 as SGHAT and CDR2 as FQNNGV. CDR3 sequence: CASSLGTGGGYGYTF. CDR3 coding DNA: TGTGCCAGCAGCTTAGGGACAGGGGGCGGCTATGGCTACACCTTC.

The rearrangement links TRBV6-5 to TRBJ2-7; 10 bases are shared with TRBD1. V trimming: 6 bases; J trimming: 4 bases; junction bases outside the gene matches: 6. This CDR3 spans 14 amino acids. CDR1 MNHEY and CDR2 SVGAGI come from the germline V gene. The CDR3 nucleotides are TGTGCCAGCAGCAGGACAGGGGGATTTTACGAGCAGTACTTC. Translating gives CASSRTGGFYEQYF.

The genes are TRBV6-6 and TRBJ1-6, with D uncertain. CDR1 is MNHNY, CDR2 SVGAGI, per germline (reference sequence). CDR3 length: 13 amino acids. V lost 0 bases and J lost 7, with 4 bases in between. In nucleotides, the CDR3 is TGTGCCAGCAGTTACTCAGCGAATTCACCCCTCCACTTT. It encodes CASSYSANSPLHF.

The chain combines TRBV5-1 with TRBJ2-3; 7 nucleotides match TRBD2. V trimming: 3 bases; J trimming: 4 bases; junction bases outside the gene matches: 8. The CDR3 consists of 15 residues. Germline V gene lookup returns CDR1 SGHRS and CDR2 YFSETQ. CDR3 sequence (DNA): TGCGCCAGCAGCTGGGGACTGCGGGAGTCAGATACGCAGTATTTT. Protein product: CASSWGLRESDTQYF.

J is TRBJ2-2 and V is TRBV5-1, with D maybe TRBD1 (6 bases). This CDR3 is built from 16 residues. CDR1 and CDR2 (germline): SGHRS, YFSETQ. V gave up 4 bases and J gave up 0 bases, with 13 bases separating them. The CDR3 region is CASSDTGSANTGELFF. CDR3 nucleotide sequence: TGCGCCAGCAGCGATACAGGGTCCGCGAACACCGGGGAGCTGTTTTTT.

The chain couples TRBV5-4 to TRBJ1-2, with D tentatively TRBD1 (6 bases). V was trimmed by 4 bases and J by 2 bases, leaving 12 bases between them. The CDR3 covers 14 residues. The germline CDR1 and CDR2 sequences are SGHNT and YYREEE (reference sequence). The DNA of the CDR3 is TGTGCCAGCAGCCCCGAGGGGGGAAACTATGGCTACACCTTC. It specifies CASSPEGGNYGYTF.

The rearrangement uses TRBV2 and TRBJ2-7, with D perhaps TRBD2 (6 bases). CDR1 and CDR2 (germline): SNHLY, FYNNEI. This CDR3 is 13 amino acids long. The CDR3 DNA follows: TGTGCCAGCAGTGAAGGTCAGGGAACGGGGGTTCTCGTC. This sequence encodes CASSEGQGTGVLV.

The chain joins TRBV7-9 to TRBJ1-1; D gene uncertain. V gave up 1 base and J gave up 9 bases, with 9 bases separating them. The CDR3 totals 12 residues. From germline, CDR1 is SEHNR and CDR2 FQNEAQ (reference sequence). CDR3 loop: CASSLGETKAFF. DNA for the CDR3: TGTGCCAGCAGCTTAGGTGAGACTAAAGCTTTCTTT.

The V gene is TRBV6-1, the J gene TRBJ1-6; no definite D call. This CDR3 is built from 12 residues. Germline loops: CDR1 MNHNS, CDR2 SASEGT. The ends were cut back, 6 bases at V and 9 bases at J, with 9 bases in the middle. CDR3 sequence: CASRLEISPLHF. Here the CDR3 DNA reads TGTGCCAGCAGACTTGAGATTTCACCCCTCCACTTT.

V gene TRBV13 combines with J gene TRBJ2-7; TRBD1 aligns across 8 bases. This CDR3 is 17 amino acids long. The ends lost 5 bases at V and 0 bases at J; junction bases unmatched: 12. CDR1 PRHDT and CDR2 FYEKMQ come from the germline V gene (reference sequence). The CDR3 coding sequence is TGTGCCAGCAGCACCCCCGCGGGGACAGGCCGCTCCTACGAGCAGTACTTC. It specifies CASSTPAGTGRSYEQYF.

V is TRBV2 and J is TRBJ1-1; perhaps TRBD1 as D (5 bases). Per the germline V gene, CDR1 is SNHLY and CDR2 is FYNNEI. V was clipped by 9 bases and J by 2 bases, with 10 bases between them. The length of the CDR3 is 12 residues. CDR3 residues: CASRGPNTEAFF. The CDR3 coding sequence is TGTGCCAGTAGGGGACCTAACACTGAAGCTTTCTTT.

CDR3 DNA: TGTGCCAGCAGCCAAGGGGGGCACCTGACCTACGAGCAGTACTTC. It translates to CASSQGGHLTYEQYF. The chain has TRBV7-9 and TRBJ2-7, with D possibly being TRBD1 or TRBD2 (6 bases each). CDR3 length equals 15 residues. Trimming pared 5 bases from V and 2 bases from J, leaving 16 bases between. Germline CDR1 and CDR2: SEHNR and FQNEAQ (reference sequence).